These 14 T cell receptor beta chains were sequenced from one sample in a study of blood T cell repertoires in COVID-19. Method: immunoSEQ multiplex PCR; TCRdb's copy keeps in-frame clones and lacks some. Among hundreds of thousands of clones, about 88% were seen once, and the ten largest hold under 3.5%. The sequenced material came from PBMCs or T cells enriched from blood (not recorded which). These receptors were obtained from a woman between 50 and 59 years old who had recovered from COVID-19.

This clone has just a few counts. The chain has TRBV11-1 and TRBJ1-1; D perhaps matches TRBD1 (6 bases). The CDR3 extends over 15 amino acids. Looked up from germline, CDR1 is SGHAT and CDR2 is FQDESV (reference sequence). Trimming removed 1 base at V and 0 bases at J, with 9 bases between. This chain's CDR3 is CASSLDGQLNTEAFF. CDR3 nucleotides: TGTGCCAGCAGCTTAGACGGACAGTTGAACACTGAAGCTTTCTTT.

The chain recombines TRBV18 with TRBJ2-2, with D unclear. There are 16 residues in the CDR3. The germline gives CDR1 KGHSH, CDR2 LQKENI. Between the trimmed V and J ends, which lost 2 bases and 2 bases, there was a span of 12 bases. CDR3 sequence: CASSPTGVTNTGELFF. The CDR3 nucleotides are TGTGCCAGCTCACCAACTGGAGTCACTAACACCGGGGAGCTGTTTTTT.

The chain joins TRBV15 to TRBJ1-2; TRBD1 matches at 10 bases. The germline gives CDR1 LNHNV, CDR2 YYDKDF (reference sequence). The CDR3 contains 15 residues. After removal of 3 bases from V and 3 bases from J, the junction contained 4 bases not matched to a gene. CDR3 coding DNA: TGTGCCACCAGCAGGGGGACAGGGGAGGACTATGGCTACACCTTC. It encodes CATSRGTGEDYGYTF.

This rearrangement joins TRBV7-9 to TRBJ2-5, with D possibly being TRBD2 (5 bases). Germline CDR1 SEHNR, CDR2 FQNEAQ (reference sequence). The CDR3 totals 15 residues. V shed 5 bases and J shed 2 bases, with 15 bases lying between them. The CDR3 protein is CASSRTSQIQETQYF. CDR3 DNA: TGTGCCAGCAGCCGGACTTCTCAAATTCAAGAGACCCAGTACTTC.

The rearrangement joins TRBV28 to TRBJ1-1, with D perhaps TRBD1 (6 bases). From germline, CDR1 is MDHEN and CDR2 SYDVKM. The CDR3 loop spans 15 amino acids. Trimming left V 7 bases short and J 1 base short, with 16 bases between. The CDR3 reads CASIEPGHRNTEAFF. DNA for the CDR3: TGTGCCAGCATAGAACCGGGACATAGGAACACTGAAGCTTTCTTT.

The chain recombines TRBV28 with TRBJ1-2; D gene unclear. CDR3 length: 15 residues. Germline CDR1 MDHEN, CDR2 SYDVKM. V was trimmed by 7 bases and J by 0 bases, leaving 15 bases between them. CDR3 in amino acids: CASTTQSPSNYGYTF. The CDR3 DNA sequence: TGTGCCAGCACCACACAATCCCCCTCTAACTATGGCTACACCTTC.

The chain employs TRBV18 and TRBJ1-1; D gene ambiguous. Trimming shortened V by 2 bases and J by 1 base, and 5 bases separated the two germline ends. CDR3 size: 13 residues. Looked up from germline, CDR1 is KGHSH and CDR2 is LQKENI. For the CDR3, the DNA is TGTGCCAGCTCACCAACATCGAACACTGAAGCTTTCTTT. Amino acids: CASSPTSNTEAFF.

The V and J genes are TRBV11-1 and TRBJ1-2, with 7 nucleotides matching TRBD1. Looked up from germline, CDR1 is SGHAT and CDR2 is FQDESV (reference sequence). This CDR3 is built from 12 residues. Unmatched junction bases numbered 2, after V lost 5 bases and J lost 5 bases. The CDR3 sequence: CASSQGGYGYTF. In nucleotides, the CDR3 is TGTGCCAGCAGCCAGGGGGGATATGGCTACACCTTC.

The V and J genes are TRBV7-9 and TRBJ1-5, with 9 nucleotides matching TRBD1. The V gene end was trimmed by 5 bases and the J gene end by 3 bases; junction bases not matched to a gene: 11. In germline, CDR1 is SEHNR, CDR2 FQNEAQ (reference sequence). The CDR3 runs 17 residues. The CDR3 sequence: CASSVTGTGMPNQPQHF. Here the CDR3 DNA reads TGTGCCAGCAGCGTAACCGGGACAGGGATGCCCAATCAGCCCCAGCATTTT.

This chain links TRBV5-1 with TRBJ1-4, with 10 bases aligning to TRBD1. CDR3 length: 15 amino acids. J gave up 2 bases and V 6 bases, and 4 bases lay outside the gene matches. Germline V gene data show CDR1 as SGHRS and CDR2 as YFSETQ. Here the CDR3 reads CASTGTGATNEKLFF. CDR3 bases: TGCGCCAGCACCGGGACAGGGGCCACTAATGAAAAACTGTTTTTT.

The J gene is TRBJ1-2, the V gene TRBV6-6; 10 bases align to TRBD1. This CDR3 spans 16 amino acids. Unmatched junction bases numbered 8, after V lost 2 bases and J lost 5 bases. Germline V gene sequence: CDR1 MNHNY, CDR2 SVGAGI (reference sequence). CDR3 sequence (DNA): TGTGCCAGCAGTTACGACGGGGACAGGGGAGGATATGGCTACACCTTC. Translating gives CASSYDGDRGGYGYTF.

This rearrangement joins TRBV9 to TRBJ2-7; TRBD2 aligns across 11 bases. Trimming cost V 5 bases and J 2 bases; bases outside gene matches: 9. CDR1 is SGDLS and CDR2 is YYNGEE in the germline V gene. The CDR3 extends over 16 amino acids. CDR3 DNA: TGTGCCAGCAGTAAAACCGGGACTAGCGGCACCTACGAGCAGTACTTC. It encodes CASSKTGTSGTYEQYF.

The J gene is TRBJ1-2, the V gene TRBV20-1; unclear D gene. The germline gives CDR1 DFQATT, CDR2 SNEGSKA (reference sequence). This CDR3 contains 11 residues. Trimming removed 1 base at V and 8 bases at J, with 8 bases between. The CDR3: CSARVSGGYTF. CDR3 nucleotide sequence: TGCAGTGCTAGAGTGTCGGGGGGCTACACCTTC.

The chain is built from TRBV27 and TRBJ2-7; no definite D call. The CDR3 extends over 15 amino acids. The V gene's germline CDR1 is MNHEY and CDR2 SMNVEV (reference sequence). The V and J ends lost 2 bases and 0 bases respectively, with 11 bases between them. The CDR3 loop reads CASSLRGYSSYEQYF. DNA for the CDR3: TGTGCCAGCAGTTTACGAGGTTATAGCTCCTACGAGCAGTACTTC.